This TCR beta chain was documented in a study of Graves' ophthalmopathy and Graves' hyperthyroidism. The overall study: Stable hyperthyroidism referred to disease that showed no ophthalmopathy within 18 months of follow-up.

Hyperthyroidism patients had new diagnoses, durations under 2 months, and ages of 18 to 65. Serum thyroxine and TRAb, along with clinical symptoms, thyroid ultrasound and orbital computed tomography, were what diagnosis relied on. This clonotype occurred many times. The antigen remains unidentified. Amplified material comprised TCR beta CDR3 regions derived from RNA transcripts. HTBI primers served in a first-round RT-PCR, which a second-round multiplex PCR followed. TCRdb redid the calling of the multiplex PCR reads with MiXCR, one entry per CDR3 protein. The sample consists of a few hundred thousand distinct CDR3 sequences, about 35% of them appearing once. General study points: Blood contained most expanded thyroid clonotypes exceeding 0.001 frequency.

J lost 6 bases, V lost 0 bases, and 4 bases had no gene match. CDR1 is ENHRY, CDR2 SYGVKD, per germline. The length of the CDR3 is 14 residues. Sequencing was performed on peripheral blood or thyroid tissue (not recorded which). This chain links TRBV10-3 with TRBJ1-1, with 7 bases identical to TRBD1. The clonotype originates from an adult man with Graves' hyperthyroidism. CDR3 residues: CAISESIQGSEAFF. The CDR3, as DNA: TGTGCCATCAGTGAGTCTATACAGGGGTCTGAAGCTTTCTTT.